This T cell receptor (beta chain) was profiled in a study of T cell responses to AZD1222 COVID-19 vaccine. Profiled with immunoSEQ multiplex PCR; TCRdb holds only in-frame clones, not every one. The data contain 150,000 or so clones, about 90% of them singletons. Concerning this clone: Its antigen is currently unknown.

The germline V gene has CDR1 SEHNR and CDR2 FQNEAQ (reference sequence). This CDR3 has 14 residues. Trimming left V 7 bases short and J 2 bases short, with 14 bases between. General study results and limits: Repertoires were sampled only after the peak T cell response. Donors in the cohort were predominantly white British and more often female, and clonal diversity was possibly underestimated. Two AZD1222 administrations were followed by greater Spike-specific TCR breadth and depth. CD4 TCRs linked to vaccination spanned spike, dominating at 160-218 and 743-854.

Material: peripheral blood, obtained on day 0 of AZD1222 vaccination. The receptor's source is an adult in good health. This chain connects TRBV7-9 to TRBJ1-2; possible D gene TRBD1, 6 bases. CDR3 nucleotides: TGTGCCAGCAACGCGCAGGGGTGGAACTATGGCTACACCTTC. Translated: CASNAQGWNYGYTF.